This T cell receptor beta chain was recovered during a study of T cells in Graves' hyperthyroidism and ophthalmopathy. Lactation, pregnancy, other autoimmune disease or uncontrolled infection excluded patients. Orbital computed tomography and thyroid ultrasound, together with serum TRAb and thyroxine and clinical symptoms, were used for diagnoses. PBMCs came from less than 11 ml fresh peripheral blood. General study results and limits: Blood also contained most expanded thyroid clonotypes above 0.001.

Amplification of TCR beta CDR3 regions was performed using RNA transcripts as template. When the TCR CDR3 underwent first-round RT-PCR, the HTBI primer set was used. TCRdb fed the multiplex PCR reads into MiXCR, producing one record per CDR3 protein. The sample gives some 600,000 distinct CDR3 sequences, around 14% of which show up once; around 5.4% is in the top ten. Concerning this clonotype: Antigen: not known.

Losses at the gene ends were 4 bases for V and 4 bases for J; bases not matched to a gene: 13. Per the germline V gene, CDR1 is SGHRS and CDR2 is YFSETQ. The CDR3 sequence is 17 residues long. The clonotype was recovered from a woman in her twenties or thirties with Graves' hyperthyroidism that later progressed to Graves' ophthalmopathy. This rearrangement joins TRBV5-1 to TRBJ2-1; the match to TRBD1 covers 8 bases. Sequencing input: blood. The CDR3 DNA follows: TGCGCCAGCAGCACGACTGCCGGACAGGGAGATTACAATGAGCAGTTCTTC. It codes for CASSTTAGQGDYNEQFF. Complete variable domain (other parts from reference TRBV5-1 and TRBJ2-1): KAGVTQTPRYLIKTRGQQVTLSCSPISGHRSVSWYQQTPGQGLQFLFEYFSETQRNKGNFPGRFSGRQFSNSRSEMNVSTLELGDSALYLCASSTTAGQGDYNEQFFGPGTRLTVL.